These 20 T cell receptor beta chains came from one sample sequenced in a study of immune heterogeneity within non-small cell lung tumors. Multiplex PCR amplified the TCR beta CDR3 region. Its first round ran for 10 cycles with 32 V and 13 J primers. TCRdb ran MiXCR on the multiplex PCR reads and lists one entry per CDR3 protein. The table lists 10,000 to 15,000 distinct CDR3 sequences, roughly 23% of them singletons. Bulk tumor genomic DNA was the template, and each sample received around 650 ng. Biopsy collection occurred during surgery, with several far-apart biopsies per primary tumor. Their non-small cell lung cancer was newly diagnosed and untreated, and the patients underwent curative surgery. Source material: lung tumor tissue. All receptors come from a man aged 45 to 65 with non-small cell lung cancer.

This clonotype qualifies as medium-sized. The rearrangement joins TRBV12-3 or TRBV12-4 to TRBJ1-5, with D maybe TRBD1 (6 bases). The CDR3 has 14 amino acids. V shed 2 bases and J shed 3 bases, with 8 bases lying between them. The CDR3 loop is CASSLSGDNQPQHF. The CDR3 coding sequence is TGTGCCAGCAGTTTATCAGGGGACAATCAGCCCCAGCATTTT.

A note on this clonotype: A single base separates this from a much larger clone, so it may be a read error. The chain combines TRBV30 with TRBJ2-7; weak D call: TRBD1 (5 bases). CDR3 length: 13 amino acids. Germline loops: CDR1 GTSNPN, CDR2 SVGIG (reference sequence). V lost 0 bases and J 3 bases, leaving 9 bases between the germline ends. The CDR3 reads CAWSVTVNYEQYF. CDR3 DNA: TGTGCCTGGAGTGTGACAGTAAACTACGAGCAGTACTTC.

This clonotype was detected many times. CDR3 coding DNA: TGTGCCAGCAGCTTAGCAAGGGGGTTTAGCGGGGAGCTGTTTTTT. Translated: CASSLARGFSGELFF. The chain carries TRBV7-2 and TRBJ2-2; possibly TRBD1 for D (6 bases). Trimming left V 0 bases short and J 7 bases short, with 12 bases between. The germline V gene encodes CDR1 SGHTA and CDR2 FQGNSA. The CDR3 contains 15 residues.

This clonotype occurred many times. J is TRBJ1-5 and V is TRBV19, with a possible D match to TRBD1 (5 bases). The CDR3 covers 12 residues. Per germline, CDR1 LNHDA and CDR2 SQIVND (reference sequence). Trimming cost V 10 bases and J 7 bases, with 14 bases left between them. Here the CDR3 reads CATTRAGQPQHF. CDR3 nucleotide sequence: TGTGCCACCACCAGGGCGGGGCAGCCCCAGCATTTT.

The chain recombines TRBV20-1 with TRBJ1-2; D possibly corresponds to TRBD1 (5 bases). Trimming removed 7 bases from V and 3 bases from J, with 18 bases in between. The CDR3 loop spans 14 amino acids. The germline gives CDR1 DFQATT, CDR2 SNEGSKA (reference sequence). The CDR3 DNA is TGCAGTGTCAGATACCCAGGACACGACTATGGCTACACCTTC. Its protein product is CSVRYPGHDYGYTF.

This clonotype was recorded at least ten times. The chain is built from TRBV18 and TRBJ1-6; TRBD1 agrees at 7 bases. Germline V gene lookup returns CDR1 KGHSH and CDR2 LQKENI. The junction had 4 bases not matched to a gene; V was cut back by 4 bases and J by 7 bases. CDR3 length equals 14 residues. CDR3 protein: CASSRQGANSPLHF. For the CDR3, the DNA is TGTGCCAGCTCACGACAGGGCGCGAATTCACCCCTCCACTTT.

This sequence joins TRBV10-1 and TRBJ2-3, with 12 positions matching TRBD2. With V trimmed by 5 bases and J by 1 base, 10 bases remained unmatched. CDR1 is WNHNN and CDR2 is SYGVQD in the germline V gene (reference sequence). CDR3 size: 18 residues. As DNA, the CDR3 is TGCGCCAGCAGTAACCCGAGACTAGCGGGAGTGGGCACAGATACGCAGTATTTT. This gives the protein CASSNPRLAGVGTDTQYF.

The V and J genes are TRBV3-1 and TRBJ1-4, with 9 nucleotides matching TRBD1. The CDR3 spans 14 residues. The junction had 4 bases not matched to a gene; V was cut back by 4 bases and J by 7 bases. The V gene's germline CDR1 is LGHDT and CDR2 YNNKEL (reference sequence). The chain's CDR3 is CASSLRTGVEKLFF. CDR3 bases: TGTGCCAGCAGCCTACGGACAGGGGTTGAAAAACTGTTTTTT.

V usage is TRBV20-1 and J usage is TRBJ2-3, with 9 bases identical to TRBD2. Unmatched junction bases numbered 11, after V lost 3 bases and J lost 1 base. The CDR3 has 17 amino acids. Per germline, CDR1 DFQATT and CDR2 SNEGSKA (reference sequence). The CDR3 reads CSARSPGVAGGTDTQYF. Written as DNA, the CDR3 is TGCAGTGCTAGGTCCCCCGGGGTAGCGGGAGGCACAGATACGCAGTATTTT.

This clonotype has a handful of counts. Just one base apart from a much larger clone, this may be a read error. The chain joins TRBV7-3 to TRBJ2-7, with D possibly being TRBD1 (6 bases). The CDR3 runs 13 residues. V gave up 7 bases and J gave up 5 bases, with 15 bases separating them. The germline gives CDR1 SGHTA, CDR2 FQGTGA. This CDR3 reads CASIRDNNDEQYF. DNA for the CDR3: TGTGCCAGCATCCGGGACAATAACGACGAGCAGTACTTC.

This clonotype occurred many times. The chain carries TRBV4-2 and TRBJ2-7, with TRBD2 matching over 12 bases. The CDR3 sequence is 15 residues long. Germline assignment: CDR1 LGHNA and CDR2 YNFKEQ. V lost 4 bases and J lost 6; bases outside the gene matches: 7. The CDR3, as DNA: TGTGCCAGCAGCCTGGGACTAGCGGGTGGAGGCGAGCAGTACTTC. Encoded protein: CASSLGLAGGGEQYF.

Points on this clonotype: A much larger clone lies a single base off, so this may be a read error. The chain carries TRBV4-1 and TRBJ1-4, with a weak D call TRBD1 (5 bases). The CDR3 runs to 15 residues. CDR1 is MGHRA, CDR2 YSYEKL, per germline. For the CDR3, the DNA is TGCGCCCGCAGCCAACCCGGGGGAACTAATGAAAAACTGTTTTTT. The encoded protein is CARSQPGGTNEKLFF.

This clonotype was seen many times. V usage is TRBV29-1 and J usage is TRBJ2-1, with 8 bases fitting TRBD2. The CDR3 is made up of 14 amino acids. The V segment lost 5 bases and the J segment 4 bases; nucleotides outside the gene matches: 7. Germline CDR1 is SQVTM and CDR2 is ANQGSEA. CDR3 loop: CSVFGGAKYNEQFF. The CDR3 DNA reads as TGCAGCGTTTTCGGGGGGGCTAAGTACAATGAGCAGTTCTTC.

This clonotype was seen a single time. At one end, the junction sequence differs from germline, possibly due to a read error. The V gene is TRBV2, the J gene TRBJ1-2, with TRBD1 matching 9 bases. The CDR3 loop spans 14 amino acids. In germline, CDR1 is SNHLY, CDR2 FYNNEI. The CDR3 is CASVGHRGRLGHTF. The DNA of the CDR3 is TGTGCCAGTGTGGGGCACAGGGGGCGCCTTGGCCACACCTTC.

In its sample, this clonotype is medium-sized. The chain has TRBV20-1 and TRBJ2-7, with 9 nucleotides matching TRBD1. CDR3 length equals 15 residues. Germline-derived CDR1 and CDR2 are DFQATT and SNEGSKA (reference sequence). After removal of 2 bases from V and 3 bases from J, the junction contained 8 bases not matched to a gene. The CDR3 region is CSARSGTGSFYEQYF. In DNA, the CDR3 is TGCAGTGCTAGATCCGGGACAGGGTCGTTCTACGAGCAGTACTTC.

The chain carries TRBV2 and TRBJ2-5, with unresolved D. V lost 3 bases to trimming and J lost 5 bases, with 16 bases between them. The CDR3 sequence is 15 residues long. The germline CDR1 and CDR2 sequences are SNHLY and FYNNEI. CDR3 coding DNA: TGTGCCAGCAGTGATTTTGTGGCGTCCCCGGAGACCCAGTACTTC. Amino acid sequence: CASSDFVASPETQYF.

In regard to this clonotype: One base away lies a much larger clone, so this may be a sequencing read error. The chain joins TRBV6-1 to TRBJ1-6; TRBD1 is a possible D gene (5 bases). Per the germline V gene, CDR1 is MNHNS and CDR2 is SASEGT. The CDR3 runs 13 residues. This CDR3 reads CDSRPDSYSPLHF. CDR3 DNA: TGTGACAGCAGACCCGACAGTTATTCACCCCTCCACTTT.

This clonotype was counted ten times or more. The chain recombines TRBV25-1 with TRBJ1-6, with D maybe TRBD1 (5 bases). Deletions cut 2 bases from V and 1 base from J, with 6 bases between. The V gene's germline CDR1 is MGHDK and CDR2 SYGVNS. The CDR3 runs to 15 residues. This CDR3 is CASSEQGSYNSPLHF. The CDR3 bases are TGTGCCAGCAGTGAACAGGGTTCCTATAATTCACCCCTCCACTTT.

This clonotype has at least ten counts. The chain combines TRBV20-1 with TRBJ2-1; tentatively, D is TRBD2 (6 bases). V lost 3 bases and J lost 3, with 9 bases in between. The CDR3 extends over 13 amino acids. Germline values: CDR1 DFQATT, CDR2 SNEGSKA (reference sequence). CDR3 amino acids: CSARWRDYNEQFF. The CDR3 DNA is TGCAGTGCTAGGTGGCGGGACTACAATGAGCAGTTCTTC.

This clonotype qualifies as medium-sized. The chain uses TRBV5-1 and TRBJ2-1, with TRBD2 identical over 11 bases. The CDR3 covers 15 residues. Germline V gene sequence: CDR1 SGHRS, CDR2 YFSETQ. V lost 7 bases to trimming and J lost 7 bases; unmatched junction nucleotides: 10. The CDR3 here is CASSSTLAGGNEQFF. The CDR3 nucleotides are TGCGCCAGCTCCTCAACCCTAGCGGGGGGAAATGAGCAGTTCTTC.